This T cell receptor beta chain appears in the sequencing data of a study of blood T cell repertoires in COVID-19. Study details: COVID-19 samples collected from the United States, Italy and Spain covered acute and convalescent phases. PBMCs, B-cell-depleted T cells, or T cells provided the cDNA or gDNA that made up the material.

Per the study methods: Counts of nucleated cells, estimated from reference gene primer amplification, were obtained. Sequencing used immunoSEQ multiplex PCR; TCRdb keeps in-frame clones, though not all of them. The V and J calls and the clone size are those of that table, but D and trimming were determined from the DNA. Counted here are about 21,000 clones, about 91% occurring once; the ten biggest clones make up 6% to 8%. The CDR3 loop spans 16 amino acids. Germline CDR1 and CDR2: LGHDT and YNNKEL (reference sequence). V dropped 0 bases and J dropped 4; count of bases not matched to a gene: 8. The chain employs TRBV3-1 (or the pseudogene TRBV3-2) and TRBJ2-7; 8 nucleotides agree with TRBD2. Sequencing was carried out using peripheral blood. This clonotype was sampled from a man between 65 and 85 years old with active COVID-19. The CDR3 DNA follows: TGTGCCAGCAGCCAAGAGGGCAAACTAGCGGTGTACGAGCAGTACTTC. Its translation: CASSQEGKLAVYEQYF.